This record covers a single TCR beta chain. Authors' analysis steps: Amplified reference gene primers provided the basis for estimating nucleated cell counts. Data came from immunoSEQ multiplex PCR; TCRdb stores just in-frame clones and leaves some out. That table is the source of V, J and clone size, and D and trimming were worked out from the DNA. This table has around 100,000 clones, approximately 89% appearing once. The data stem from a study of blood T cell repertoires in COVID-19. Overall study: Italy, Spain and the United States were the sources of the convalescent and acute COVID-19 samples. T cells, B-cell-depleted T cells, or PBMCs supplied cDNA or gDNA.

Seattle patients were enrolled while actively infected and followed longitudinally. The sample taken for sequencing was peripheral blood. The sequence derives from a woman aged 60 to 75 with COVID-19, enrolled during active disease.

The CDR3 DNA reads TGTGCCAGCAGTCGAGCGAACACTGAAGCTTTCTTT. This codes for CASSRANTEAFF. The J gene is TRBJ1-1, the V gene TRBV6-2 or TRBV6-3, with D unclear. V was shortened by 5 bases and J by 1 base, with 5 bases between the two germline ends. The germline CDR1 and CDR2 sequences are MNHEY and SVGEGT. The CDR3 is 12 amino acids.